This T cell receptor beta chain was sequenced during a study of graft-versus-host responses after intestinal transplantation. Study as a whole: Every transplant recipient was induced with anti-thymocyte globulin, then maintained on tacrolimus and steroids for about 3 years. Whole-study findings and limits: Association was observed between peak circulating GvH clone levels and early post-transplant HvG declines. The study found high graft-versus-host to host-versus-graft clonal ratios in allografts of patients with graft-donor T cell macrochimerism.

Profiling relied on immunoSEQ multiplex PCR, and the TCRdb table lists in-frame clones only, not all of them. The data hold about 46,000 clones, with about 93% observed a single time. The CDR3 contains 15 residues. Germline CDR1 and CDR2: SGDLS and YYNGEE. The J segment lost 2 bases and the V segment lost 0 bases, leaving 4 bases of the junction unmatched. Worth noting for this clone: Its antigen is currently unknown.

Sequences were derived from PBMCs, sampled about 800 days after a first intestinal transplant, on the day of a second. This TCR was sampled from a human patient who received an intestinal transplant, so some T cells may come from the graft donor. The chain links TRBV9 to TRBJ2-7; 8 positions agree with TRBD2. This CDR3 reads CASSVEPAGAYEQYF. CDR3 DNA: TGTGCCAGCAGCGTAGAGCCAGCGGGAGCCTACGAGCAGTACTTC.